This entry is about one T cell receptor beta chain. The method was immunoSEQ multiplex PCR; TCRdb's version includes in-frame clones alone and lacks a portion of them. The data contain roughly 220,000 clones, 80% to 90% of them singletons. This record belongs to a study of blood T cell repertoires in COVID-19. Study-level background: PBMCs, B-cell-depleted T cells, or T cells were the source of the cDNA or gDNA that made up the material.

The trim removed 2 bases at V and 4 bases at J, leaving 9 bases unmatched. Germline V gene data show CDR1 as SGHTA and CDR2 as FQGNSA. The CDR3 sequence is 17 residues long. The chain has TRBV7-2 and TRBJ2-5, with 11 nucleotides matching TRBD2. Sample: peripheral blood. The clonotype originates from an elderly man with acute or convalescent COVID-19. The CDR3 DNA reads TGTGCCAGCAGCTTACGGAATCCCGGGACTAGCGGAGAGACCCAGTACTTC. It codes for CASSLRNPGTSGETQYF.